A selection of T cell receptor beta chains follows, all from one sample in a study of blood T cell repertoires in COVID-19. The method was immunoSEQ multiplex PCR; TCRdb's version includes in-frame clones alone and lacks a portion of them. This sample carries 200,000 to 250,000 clones, around 87% of them seen once, and the ten largest clones take 10%. The sequenced sample consisted of peripheral blood. The receptors come from a woman aged 45-60 years with COVID-19, enrolled during active disease. CDR3s include the opening cysteine and the closing phenylalanine or tryptophan. The order of the fields is clone size, D gene, J gene, V gene, CDR3 DNA, CDR3 protein. A D gene is named only where the DNA matches it firmly. Some rows have no size entry. The others give once, few or many, or a class for an expanded clone.

-	-	TRBJ2-5	TRBV6-5	TGTGCCAGCAGCCAGGGTATTCTCCAAGAGACCCAGTACTTC	CASSQGILQETQYF
-	-	TRBJ1-6	TRBV5-4	TGTGCCAGCAGCTTGGAAGGGGTACATAATTCACCCCTCCACTTT	CASSLEGVHNSPLHF
-	-	TRBJ1-3	TRBV2	TGTGCCAGCATTATAACTGGAAACACCATATATTTT	CASIITGNTIYF
-	-	TRBJ1-2	TRBV19	TGTGCCAGTAGTATATCAAGCAGGGACTATGGCTACACCTTC	CASSISSRDYGYTF
-	TRBD2	TRBJ2-1	TRBV10-2	TGCGCCAGCACTCCGACTAGCGGCGCTTACAATGAGCAGTTCTTC	CASTPTSGAYNEQFF
-	TRBD2	TRBJ2-2	TRBV5-6	TGTGCCAGCAGCCTCGGACTAGCGGGGGCCTGGGGGACCGGGGAGCTGTTTTTT	CASSLGLAGAWGTGELFF
-	TRBD1	TRBJ2-5	TRBV5-4	TGTGCCAGCAGCTTGCCAGGGGGCAGAGAGACCCAGTACTTC	CASSLPGGRETQYF
few	TRBD1	TRBJ1-2	TRBV5-6	TGTGCCAGCAGCCGGGACAGGGGGATCGATGGCTACACCTTC	CASSRDRGIDGYTF
-	TRBD2	TRBJ2-1	TRBV5-4	TGTGCCAGCAGCAAACCTAGCGGGGGGGCAAGTGAGCAGTTCTTC	CASSKPSGGASEQFF
-	TRBD1	TRBJ1-1	TRBV5-1	TGCGCCAGCAGCTCCGGACAGGGGGCCACTGAAGCTTTCTTT	CASSSGQGATEAFF
-	-	TRBJ2-3	TRBV11-2	TGTGCCAGCAGCTATAGGGGCGCCACAGATACGCAGTATTTT	CASSYRGATDTQYF
-	-	TRBJ2-1	TRBV6-5	TGTGCCAGCAGTTCCTTTTTTACCCAGGGGAATGAGCAGTTCTTC	CASSSFFTQGNEQFF
-	TRBD1	TRBJ1-6	TRBV30	TGTGCCTGGAGTGTAGAGGGACAGGGGCCCCTCCACTTT	CAWSVEGQGPLHF
-	-	TRBJ1-6	TRBV9	TGTGCCAGCAGCGCGACTCCCGGGGGTTCGGATAATTCACCCCTCCACTTT	CASSATPGGSDNSPLHF
-	TRBD1	TRBJ1-2	TRBV6-1	TGTGCCAGCAGTGAACCACAGGGGAACTATGGCTACACCTTC	CASSEPQGNYGYTF
-	-	TRBJ1-2	TRBV6-6	TGTGCCAGCAGTTCAGGGGTCTTGAACTATGGCTACACCTTC	CASSSGVLNYGYTF
once	TRBD1	TRBJ2-7	TRBV5-4	TGTGCCAGCAGCCGAAGGCGGGACAGGGGGCTCGAGCAGTACTTC	CASSRRRDRGLEQYF
-	-	TRBJ2-5	TRBV10-3	TGTGCCATCAGTGGGGGGCGGCAAGAGACCCAGTACTTC	CAISGGRQETQYF
-	-	TRBJ1-3	TRBV27	TGTGCCAGCAGTTCCCGGGGGGGCACCATATATTTT	CASSSRGGTIYF
-	TRBD1	TRBJ1-1	TRBV5-1	TGCGCCAGCAGCTCCCGTGACAGGGCCGAGAACACTGAAGCTTTCTTT	CASSSRDRAENTEAFF
-	-	TRBJ2-7	TRBV11-2	TGTGCCAGCAGCTTTCTCCTTTCCTACGAGCAGTACTTC	CASSFLLSYEQYF
-	TRBD1	TRBJ1-1	TRBV5-6	TGTGCCAGCAGCTTGACAGGGGCGGCTTCTGAAGCTTTCTTT	CASSLTGAASEAFF
-	TRBD1	TRBJ2-1	TRBV24-1	TGTGCCACCAGTGACCAAGACAGGGGTAAGAGGAGCAATGAGCAGTTCTTC	CATSDQDRGKRSNEQFF
-	TRBD1	TRBJ1-2	TRBV30	TGTGCCTGGAGCCCAGGGGGTGGCTACACCTTC	CAWSPGGGYTF
-	-	TRBJ1-2	TRBV28	TGTGCCAGCAGCCGCGACAGCTATGGCTACACCTTC	CASSRDSYGYTF
-	-	TRBJ1-6	TRBV5-1	TGCGCCAGCAGCTTGGCCGGTTATTCACCCCTCCACTTT	CASSLAGYSPLHF
-	TRBD1	TRBJ2-1	TRBV28	TGTGCCAGCAGTTTACCCGGGACAGGTGGCAATGAGCAGTTCTTC	CASSLPGTGGNEQFF
-	TRBD1	TRBJ2-2	TRBV3-1/TRBV3-2	TGTGCCAGCAGTCTAGGGGGCGCCCGCACCGGGGAGCTGTTTTTT	CASSLGGARTGELFF
-	TRBD1	TRBJ1-4	TRBV7-8	TGTGCCAGCAGCGGCGGGACAGGGGAGAAACTGTTTTTT	CASSGGTGEKLFF
-	-	TRBJ2-3	TRBV10-3	TGTGCCATCAGTGGGGGCGAGGCTCCAGATACGCAGTATTTT	CAISGGEAPDTQYF
once	-	TRBJ2-2	TRBV2	TGTGCCAGCAGTGTATTAGTAGCTATGGGGGAGCTGTTTTTT	CASSVLVAMGELFF
-	TRBD1	TRBJ2-2	TRBV27	TGTGCCAGCAGCCGTCGGACAGGGGGGGCCGGGGAGCTGTTTTTT	CASSRRTGGAGELFF
-	-	TRBJ2-7	TRBV7-8	TGTGCCAGCAGCACCCTCGGGGGTAACTACGAGCAGTACTTC	CASSTLGGNYEQYF
few	-	TRBJ1-2	TRBV2	TGTGCCAGCGCACAGGGTCCTAACTATGGCTACACCTTC	CASAQGPNYGYTF
-	-	TRBJ2-3	TRBV18	TGTGCCAGCTCACCAGGAGAGGATACGCAGTATTTT	CASSPGEDTQYF
-	TRBD1	TRBJ2-5	TRBV24-1	TGTGCCACCAGTGGGGACAGTGCCCTGACCCAGTACTTC	CATSGDSALTQYF
-	TRBD1	TRBJ1-2	TRBV9	TGTGCCAGCAGCTCACGGACAGGATCTAACTATGGCTACACCTTC	CASSSRTGSNYGYTF
few	TRBD1	TRBJ2-7	TRBV7-3	TGTGCCAGCAGCTACTCTCCGGGACAGGGCTACGAGCAGTACTTC	CASSYSPGQGYEQYF
-	-	TRBJ1-6	TRBV6-2/TRBV6-3	TGTGCCAGCAGTCAGTACGTTTCACCCCTCCACTTT	CASSQYVSPLHF
-	-	TRBJ1-2	TRBV21-1	TGTGCCAGCAGCAAAAAGGGGCCCCCAGCCTCTCCTAACTATGGCTACACCTTC	CASSKKGPPASPNYGYTF
-	-	TRBJ1-6	TRBV7-9	TGTGCCAGCAGCTTTTCACTCCGAGCACCCCGGGAGCCCCTCCACTTT	CASSFSLRAPREPLHF
-	TRBD2	TRBJ2-3	TRBV5-4	TGTGCCAGCAACCCCTGGGGCGGGGGAGGCACAGATACGCAGTATTTT	CASNPWGGGGTDTQYF
-	-	TRBJ1-6	TRBV19	TGTGCCAGTAGTCCGGGTATTGCTAATTCACCCCTCCACTTT	CASSPGIANSPLHF